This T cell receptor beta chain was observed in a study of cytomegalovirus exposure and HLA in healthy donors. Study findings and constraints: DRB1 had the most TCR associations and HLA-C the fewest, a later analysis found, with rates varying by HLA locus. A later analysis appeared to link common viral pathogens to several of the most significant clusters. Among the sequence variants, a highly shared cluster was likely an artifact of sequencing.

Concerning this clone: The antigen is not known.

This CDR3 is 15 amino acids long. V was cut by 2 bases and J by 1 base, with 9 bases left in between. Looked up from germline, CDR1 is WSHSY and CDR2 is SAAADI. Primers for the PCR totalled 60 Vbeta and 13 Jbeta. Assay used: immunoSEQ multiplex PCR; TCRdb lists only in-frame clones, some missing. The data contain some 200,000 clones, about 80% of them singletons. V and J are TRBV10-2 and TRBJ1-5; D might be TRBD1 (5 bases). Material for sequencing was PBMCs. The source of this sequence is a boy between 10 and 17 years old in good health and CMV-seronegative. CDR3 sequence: CASSEGARSNQPQHF. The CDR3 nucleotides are TGCGCCAGCAGTGAGGGGGCGCGGAGCAATCAGCCCCAGCATTTT.